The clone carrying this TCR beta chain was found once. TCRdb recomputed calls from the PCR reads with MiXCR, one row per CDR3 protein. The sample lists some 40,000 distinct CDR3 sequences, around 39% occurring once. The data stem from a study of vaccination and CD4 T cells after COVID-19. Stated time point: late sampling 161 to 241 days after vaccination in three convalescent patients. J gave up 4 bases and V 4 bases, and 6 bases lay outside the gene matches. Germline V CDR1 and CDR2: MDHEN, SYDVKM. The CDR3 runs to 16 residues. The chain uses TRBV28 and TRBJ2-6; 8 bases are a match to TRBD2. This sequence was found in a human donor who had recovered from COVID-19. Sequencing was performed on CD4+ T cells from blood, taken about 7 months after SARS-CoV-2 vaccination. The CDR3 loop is CASSSRGGAGANVLTF. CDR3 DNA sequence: TGTGCCAGCAGTTCCCGGGGGGGGGCCGGGGCCAACGTCCTGACTTTC.